This T cell receptor beta chain originates from a study of blood T cell repertoires in COVID-19. Overall study context: Sites in the United States, Italy and Spain provided acute and convalescent COVID-19 samples. Sample material is recorded as cDNA or gDNA derived from T cells, B-cell-depleted T cells, or PBMCs.

Only one count was recorded for this clone. In Seattle, patients joined the study during active infection and were tracked longitudinally. Trimming pared 0 bases from V and 3 bases from J, leaving 12 bases between. CDR3 size: 15 residues. Germline V lookup: CDR1 GTSNPN, CDR2 SVGIG (reference sequence). Clones were read by immunoSEQ multiplex PCR, and TCRdb kept only the in-frame ones, dropping some. This table holds roughly 260,000 clones, 88% found once. This chain joins TRBV30 and TRBJ1-5, with D possibly being TRBD1 (5 bases). The receptor's source is a woman aged 25 to 39 with COVID-19, enrolled during active disease. Sequencing was performed on peripheral blood. CDR3 loop: CAWSVRQRDNQPQHF. CDR3 nucleotides: TGTGCCTGGAGTGTTAGACAGCGAGACAATCAGCCCCAGCATTTT.